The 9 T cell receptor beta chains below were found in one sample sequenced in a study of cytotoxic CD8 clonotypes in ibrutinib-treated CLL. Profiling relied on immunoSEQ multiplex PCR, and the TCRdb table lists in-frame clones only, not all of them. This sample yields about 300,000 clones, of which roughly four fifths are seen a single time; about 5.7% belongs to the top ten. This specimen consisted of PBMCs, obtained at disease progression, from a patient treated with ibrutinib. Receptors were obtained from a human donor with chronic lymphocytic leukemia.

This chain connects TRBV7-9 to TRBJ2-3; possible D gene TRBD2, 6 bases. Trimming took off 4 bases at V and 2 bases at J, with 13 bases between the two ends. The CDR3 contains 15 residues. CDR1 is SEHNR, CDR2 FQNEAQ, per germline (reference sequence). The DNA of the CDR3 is TGTGCCAGCAGCTCCCTCGGCGGGACCACAGATACGCAGTATTTT. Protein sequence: CASSSLGGTTDTQYF.

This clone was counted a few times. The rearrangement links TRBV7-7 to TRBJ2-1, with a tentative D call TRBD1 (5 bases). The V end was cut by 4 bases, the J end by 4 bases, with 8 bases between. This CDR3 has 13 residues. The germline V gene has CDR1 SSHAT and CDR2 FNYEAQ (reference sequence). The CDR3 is CASSYDRYNEQFF. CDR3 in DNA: TGTGCCAGCAGCTATGACAGATACAATGAGCAGTTCTTC.

The CDR3 nucleotides read TGTGCCAGCTCGAGCGGGAGCTCTGGGGCCAACGTCCTGACTTTC. It yields the protein CASSSGSSGANVLTF. V gene TRBV6-6 combines with J gene TRBJ2-6; 8 bases line up with TRBD2. Germline lookup yields CDR1 MNHNY and CDR2 SVGAGI (reference sequence). Trimming at V came to 8 bases and at J to 0 bases, leaving 3 bases not matched to a gene. The CDR3 spans 15 residues.

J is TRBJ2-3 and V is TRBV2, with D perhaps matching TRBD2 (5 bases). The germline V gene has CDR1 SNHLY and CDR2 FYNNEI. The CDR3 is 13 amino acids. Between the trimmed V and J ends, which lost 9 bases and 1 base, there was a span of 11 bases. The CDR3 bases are TGTGCCAGTAGGCCCGGGGGCACAGATACGCAGTATTTT. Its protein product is CASRPGGTDTQYF.

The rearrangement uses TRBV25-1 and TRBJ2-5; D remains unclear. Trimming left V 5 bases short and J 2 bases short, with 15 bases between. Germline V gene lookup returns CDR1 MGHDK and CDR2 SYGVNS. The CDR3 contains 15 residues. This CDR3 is CASSRPASIQETQYF. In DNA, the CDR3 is TGTGCCAGCAGTAGGCCGGCGTCAATACAAGAGACCCAGTACTTC.

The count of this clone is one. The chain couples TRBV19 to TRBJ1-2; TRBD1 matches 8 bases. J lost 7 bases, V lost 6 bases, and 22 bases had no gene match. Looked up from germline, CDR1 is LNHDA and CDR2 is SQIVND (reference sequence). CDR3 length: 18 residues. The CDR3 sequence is CASRRTPGTGSRASGYTF. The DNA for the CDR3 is TGTGCCAGTAGACGTACCCCCGGGACAGGCTCCAGAGCTAGTGGCTACACCTTC.

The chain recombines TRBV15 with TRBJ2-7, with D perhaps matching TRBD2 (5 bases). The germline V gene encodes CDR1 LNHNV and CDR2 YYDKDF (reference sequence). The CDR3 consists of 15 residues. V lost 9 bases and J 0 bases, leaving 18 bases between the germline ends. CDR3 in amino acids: CATRRKATSSYEQYF. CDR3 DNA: TGTGCCACGCGTCGGAAGGCAACTAGCTCCTACGAGCAGTACTTC.

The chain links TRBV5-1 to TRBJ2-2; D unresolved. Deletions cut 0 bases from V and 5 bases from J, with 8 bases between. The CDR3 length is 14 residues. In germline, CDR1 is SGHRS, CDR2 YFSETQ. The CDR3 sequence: CASSLGHGTGELFF. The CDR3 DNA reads TGCGCCAGCAGCTTGGGCCACGGGACCGGGGAGCTGTTTTTT.

The CDR3 protein is CASSYKLGARQFF. The CDR3 nucleotides are TGTGCCAGCAGTTATAAGCTGGGGGCCAGGCAGTTCTTC. The J gene is TRBJ2-1, the V gene TRBV6-5; tentatively, D is TRBD1 (6 bases). This CDR3 is 13 amino acids long. Germline V gene lookup returns CDR1 MNHEY and CDR2 SVGAGI. V lost 3 bases to trimming and J lost 12 bases, with 15 bases between them.